The 14 T cell receptor beta chains presented below share a single source sample, sequenced in a study of graft-versus-host responses after intestinal transplantation. Produced via immunoSEQ multiplex PCR; TCRdb's table is partial and in-frame only. The table has just over 14,000 clones, around 95% seen once. The sequencing used PBMCs, collected 9 days after transplant. The origin of the receptors is a human patient who received an intestinal transplant, so some T cells may come from the graft donor.

The gene calls are TRBV7-6 and TRBJ2-5; 7 bases match TRBD2. The DNA end is more similar to TRBJ2-7, so the J call may be wrong. From germline, CDR1 is SGHVS and CDR2 FNYEAQ. The CDR3 sequence is 13 residues long. CDR3 coding DNA: TGTGCCAGCAGCCGGCGGGGGACGGACGAGCAGTACTTC. Its protein is CASSRRGTDEQYF.

The V call is TRBV21-1, the J call TRBJ2-5; the table gives TRBD2 as D, unverified against the DNA. TRBV21-1 is a listed pseudogene. The CDR3 consists of 17 residues. CDR3 sequence reads: CASSKGTSGARGETQYF. CDR3 sequence (DNA): TGTGCCAGCAGCAAAGGTACTAGCGGGGCGAGGGGAGAGACCCAGTACTTC.

This clone was counted once. V gene TRBV4-1 combines with J gene TRBJ1-5; D possibly corresponds to TRBD1 (5 bases). Trimming left V 0 bases short and J 5 bases short, with 8 bases between. The CDR3 covers 14 residues. Germline values: CDR1 MGHRA, CDR2 YSYEKL. The CDR3 region is CASSQERDYQPQHF. DNA for the CDR3: TGCGCCAGCAGCCAAGAGCGGGACTATCAGCCCCAGCATTTT.

This clone came up once. The rearrangement uses TRBV10-1 and TRBJ2-3; D possibly corresponds to TRBD2 (5 bases). Between the trimmed V and J ends, which lost 3 bases and 2 bases, there was a span of 12 bases. Germline V CDR1 and CDR2: WNHNN, SYGVQD (reference sequence). The CDR3 is 15 amino acids. The CDR3 DNA follows: TGCGCCAGCAGTGACGGCGGACTCTCCACAGATACGCAGTATTTT. Translation gives CASSDGGLSTDTQYF.

This clone showed up just a few times. J is TRBJ2-7 and V is TRBV4-1; 9 bases match TRBD1. The J segment lost 3 bases and the V segment lost 2 bases, leaving 2 bases of the junction unmatched. The CDR3 has 14 residues. Germline loops: CDR1 MGHRA, CDR2 YSYEKL. The CDR3 DNA follows: TGCGCCAGCAGCCAACAGGACAGGGGCTACGAGCAGTACTTC. Encoded protein: CASSQQDRGYEQYF.

This rearrangement joins TRBV9 to TRBJ2-3; D gene unclear. The germline gives CDR1 SGDLS, CDR2 YYNGEE. V dropped 3 bases and J dropped 6 bases, with 8 bases sitting between them. The CDR3 extends over 12 amino acids. CDR3 loop: CASSEQRDTQYF. DNA of the CDR3: TGTGCCAGCAGCGAACAACGGGATACGCAGTATTTT.

The CDR3 reads CASSQDDGGIFGNTIYF. CDR3 nucleotides: TGCGCCAGCAGCCAAGATGACGGGGGAATTTTTGGAAACACCATATATTTT. V and J are TRBV4-3 and TRBJ1-3, with D perhaps matching TRBD1 (5 bases). In germline, CDR1 is LGHNA, CDR2 YSLEER. V was pared by 0 bases and J by 3 bases, with 15 bases between. The CDR3 consists of 17 residues.

The genes are TRBV4-1 and TRBJ2-7; weak D call: TRBD1 (6 bases). This CDR3 has 13 amino acids. Between the trimmed V and J ends, which lost 4 bases and 4 bases, there was a span of 11 bases. Looked up from germline, CDR1 is MGHRA and CDR2 is YSYEKL. The CDR3 protein is CASSPRDNYEQYF. For the CDR3, the DNA is TGCGCCAGCAGCCCCCGGGACAATTACGAGCAGTACTTC.

This chain links TRBV6-1 with TRBJ2-7; D is uncertain. There are 12 residues in the CDR3. Trimming took 6 bases from V and 0 from J, leaving 6 bases between them. Per the germline V gene, CDR1 is MNHNS and CDR2 is SASEGT. CDR3 region: CASSFDSYEQYF. In DNA form, the CDR3 reads TGTGCCAGCAGCTTCGACTCCTACGAGCAGTACTTC.

This chain uses TRBV6-5 with TRBJ2-7; TRBD2 is a possible D gene (6 bases). Germline-derived CDR1 and CDR2 are MNHEY and SVGAGI. The CDR3 runs to 14 residues. The V and J ends lost 0 bases and 6 bases respectively, with 12 bases between them. CDR3 region: CASSYSGGAGEQYF. The DNA of the CDR3 is TGTGCCAGCAGTTACTCGGGGGGTGCGGGCGAGCAGTACTTC.

The rearrangement links TRBV9 to TRBJ1-1; D gene unclear. The CDR3 is 15 amino acids. V was trimmed by 5 bases and J by 1 base, leaving 15 bases between them. Looked up from germline, CDR1 is SGDLS and CDR2 is YYNGEE. The CDR3 sequence: CASRPLLVSNTEAFF. For the CDR3, the DNA is TGTGCCAGCAGGCCCCTATTAGTGTCGAACACTGAAGCTTTCTTT.

V is TRBV7-9 and J is TRBJ1-1; 7 bases match TRBD1. J was trimmed by 5 bases and V by 5 bases; bases with no gene match: 5. The CDR3 is made up of 13 amino acids. The germline V gene encodes CDR1 SEHNR and CDR2 FQNEAQ (reference sequence). CDR3 sequence: CASSDGQETEAFF. CDR3 nucleotides: TGTGCCAGCAGCGATGGACAGGAAACTGAAGCTTTCTTT.

The V call is TRBV19, the J call TRBJ1-5; maybe TRBD1 (6 bases). The germline V gene encodes CDR1 LNHDA and CDR2 SQIVND (reference sequence). Trimming pared 2 bases from V and 5 bases from J, leaving 13 bases between. The CDR3 length is 15 residues. The CDR3 region is CASSITPGEDQPQHF. CDR3 bases: TGTGCCAGTAGTATAACCCCAGGGGAGGATCAGCCCCAGCATTTT.

V usage is TRBV11-2 and J usage is TRBJ1-1, with D perhaps TRBD1 (6 bases). Deletions cut 1 base from V and 3 bases from J, with 12 bases between. The CDR3 has 15 amino acids. Germline V CDR1 and CDR2: SGHAT, FQNNGV. The CDR3 reads CASSLVVAGDTEAFF. Here the CDR3 DNA reads TGTGCCAGCAGCTTAGTGGTGGCAGGGGACACTGAAGCTTTCTTT.